This entry lists 18 T cell receptor beta chains sequenced from one sample in a study of T cell changes during pregnancy in multiple sclerosis. Using immunoSEQ multiplex PCR, the repertoire was profiled, and TCRdb retains in-frame clones only, with some absent. The sample has about 32,000 clones, 89% seen once. Sample: CD8+ T cells from peripheral blood mononuclear cells, taken in the first trimester of pregnancy. The receptors originated from a female donor with multiple sclerosis, enrolled in a pregnancy study.

This clone was counted once. This chain joins TRBV29-1 and TRBJ2-7; 11 nucleotides align to TRBD2. In germline, CDR1 is SQVTM, CDR2 ANQGSEA. This CDR3 contains 13 residues. Losses at the gene ends were 2 bases for V and 3 bases for J; bases not matched to a gene: 0. CDR3 in DNA: TGCAGCGTTGAAACTAGCGGGAGCTACGAGCAGTACTTC. Translating gives CSVETSGSYEQYF.

This chain links TRBV6-5 with TRBJ2-5, with 11 bases aligning to TRBD2. Germline trimming cut 1 base from V and 7 bases from J; bases unmatched to any gene: 8. The CDR3 spans 16 residues. Germline loops: CDR1 MNHEY, CDR2 SVGAGI. The CDR3 sequence: CASSYWLAGGGGTQYF. CDR3 nucleotides: TGTGCCAGCAGTTACTGGCTAGCGGGAGGCGGGGGGACCCAGTACTTC.

This chain uses TRBV10-3 with TRBJ2-7; 12 nucleotides align to TRBD1. Trimming removed 6 bases from V and 5 bases from J; junction bases left unmatched: 8. The CDR3 has 15 amino acids. Looked up from germline, CDR1 is ENHRY and CDR2 is SYGVKD. The CDR3 protein is CAISDRDRGRNEQYF. The CDR3 DNA follows: TGTGCCATCAGCGACCGGGACAGGGGGCGGAACGAGCAGTACTTC.

Remarks on this clone: The same CDR3 also results from other DNA sequences found in this sample. This rearrangement joins TRBV19 to TRBJ1-1; a possible D gene is TRBD1 (5 bases). V dropped 1 base and J dropped 1 base, with 7 bases sitting between them. Germline V gene lookup returns CDR1 LNHDA and CDR2 SQIVND (reference sequence). The CDR3 consists of 14 residues. CDR3 sequence reads: CASSIGQGNTEAFF. Written as DNA, the CDR3 is TGTGCCAGTAGTATAGGCCAGGGGAACACTGAAGCTTTCTTT.

The genes are TRBV30 and TRBJ2-7; D is possibly TRBD1 (6 bases). Germline CDR1 is GTSNPN and CDR2 is SVGIG (reference sequence). Trimming left V 3 bases short and J 2 bases short, with 11 bases between. The CDR3 spans 13 residues. CDR3 sequence: CAWSQGHPYEQYF. The CDR3 DNA follows: TGTGCCTGGAGCCAGGGACACCCCTACGAGCAGTACTTC. Full variable domain (remainder filled in from reference TRBV30 and TRBJ2-7): SQTIHQWPATLVQPVGSPLSLECTVEGTSNPNLYWYRQAAGRGLQLLFYSVGIGQISSEVPQNLSASRPQDRQFILSSKKLLLSDSGFYLCAWSQGHPYEQYFGPGTRLTVT.

The rearrangement joins TRBV4-1 to TRBJ2-7; 9 nucleotides agree with TRBD2. Germline lookup yields CDR1 MGHRA and CDR2 YSYEKL. The CDR3 covers 15 residues. After removal of 0 bases from V and 4 bases from J, the junction contained 4 bases not matched to a gene. CDR3 amino acids: CASSQDPSGKYEQYF. As DNA, the CDR3 is TGCGCCAGCAGCCAAGATCCTAGCGGGAAGTACGAGCAGTACTTC.

The chain couples TRBV29-1 to TRBJ2-7, with 9 bases identical to TRBD2. The germline V gene encodes CDR1 SQVTM and CDR2 ANQGSEA. The CDR3 extends over 14 amino acids. V gave up 6 bases and J gave up 0 bases; unmatched junction bases: 6. The CDR3 bases are TGCAGCGTGCCTAGCGGGATGGGCTCCTACGAGCAGTACTTC. Protein sequence: CSVPSGMGSYEQYF.

The chain joins TRBV19 to TRBJ2-7, with D possibly matching TRBD1 (6 bases). The CDR3 runs 13 residues. CDR1 and CDR2 from the germline V gene are LNHDA and SQIVND (reference sequence). The V gene lost 5 bases and the J gene lost 3 bases, with 11 bases spanning the gap. The CDR3, as DNA: TGTGCCAGTAGTTTCTCGGACAGCTACGAGCAGTACTTC. Translation: CASSFSDSYEQYF.

This sequence joins TRBV7-8 and TRBJ1-2, with 7 bases matching TRBD1. This CDR3 region has 14 residues. CDR1 is SGHVS and CDR2 is FQNEAQ in the germline V gene. V shed 5 bases and J 4 bases; nucleotides not matched to a gene: 7. The CDR3 DNA follows: TGTGCCAGCAGCCACCCCGGGACAGCCTATGGCTACACCTTC. This gives the protein CASSHPGTAYGYTF.

The genes are TRBV27 and TRBJ2-1, with 15 nucleotides matching TRBD2. Unmatched junction bases numbered 4, after V lost 3 bases and J lost 7 bases. In germline, CDR1 is MNHEY, CDR2 SMNVEV (reference sequence). CDR3 length: 16 residues. The CDR3 region is CASSFGLAGGGNEQFF. As DNA, the CDR3 is TGTGCCAGCAGTTTCGGACTAGCGGGAGGGGGTAATGAGCAGTTCTTC.

The chain joins TRBV19 to TRBJ2-5, with TRBD1 matching over 7 bases. This CDR3 has 17 residues. V lost 5 bases and J lost 0; bases outside the gene matches: 12. Germline-derived CDR1 and CDR2 are LNHDA and SQIVND (reference sequence). The CDR3 sequence is CASSPLLGTVYQETQYF. The DNA for the CDR3 is TGTGCCAGTAGTCCCCTTCTGGGGACAGTCTACCAAGAGACCCAGTACTTC.

This sequence joins TRBV19 and TRBJ1-2; D gene ambiguous. Trimming left V 8 bases short and J 3 bases short, with 25 bases between. CDR1 and CDR2 (germline): LNHDA, SQIVND (reference sequence). This CDR3 region has 17 residues. In nucleotides, the CDR3 is TGTGCCAGTCATACCCCCCGGCAGGCCGGCTTTGACTATGGCTACACCTTC. Encoded protein: CASHTPRQAGFDYGYTF. The entire variable domain, with the rest obtained from reference TRBV19 and TRBJ1-2, is as follows: DGGITQSPKYLFRKEGQNVTLSCEQNLNHDAMYWYRQDPGQGLRLIYYSQIVNDFQKGDIAEGYSVSREKKESFPLTVTSAQKNPTAFYLCASHTPRQAGFDYGYTFGSGTRLTVV.

J is TRBJ2-1 and V is TRBV4-1; TRBD1 is a possible D gene (5 bases). The CDR3 has 13 amino acids. CDR1 and CDR2 (germline): MGHRA, YSYEKL. The ends were cut back, 1 base at V and 6 bases at J, with 7 bases in the middle. The CDR3 loop reads CASSQVTVNEQFF. The CDR3, as DNA: TGCGCCAGCAGCCAAGTGACAGTCAATGAGCAGTTCTTC.

The J gene is TRBJ2-7, the V gene TRBV4-1; a possible D gene is TRBD2 (5 bases). Trimming shortened V by 7 bases and J by 0 bases, and 16 bases separated the two germline ends. The germline V gene encodes CDR1 MGHRA and CDR2 YSYEKL. The CDR3 consists of 15 residues. CDR3 loop: CASKPAAGSSYEQYF. The CDR3 DNA sequence: TGCGCCAGCAAACCGGCGGCGGGCAGCTCCTACGAGCAGTACTTC.

The chain is built from TRBV2 and TRBJ2-2, with TRBD2 as a possible D gene (6 bases). The germline gives CDR1 SNHLY, CDR2 FYNNEI. The CDR3 has 14 amino acids. Trimming shortened V by 7 bases and J by 6 bases, and 15 bases separated the two germline ends. The CDR3 DNA is TGTGCCAGCATCGATAGGCGGGGCCCCGGGGAGCTGTTTTTT. It translates to CASIDRRGPGELFF.

V is TRBV4-1 and J is TRBJ2-2, with 15 bases that match TRBD2. Trimming removed 4 bases from V and 5 bases from J; junction bases left unmatched: 5. Germline V CDR1 and CDR2: MGHRA, YSYEKL. This CDR3 contains 17 residues. Written as DNA, the CDR3 is TGCGCCAGCAGCCCCCGGACTAGCGGGAGGGGGACCGGGGAGCTGTTTTTT. Translating it yields CASSPRTSGRGTGELFF.

This sequence joins TRBV9 and TRBJ2-7; 7 bases agree with TRBD2. The CDR3 covers 15 residues. V was clipped by 7 bases and J by 2 bases; unmatched bases: 12. The germline V gene has CDR1 SGDLS and CDR2 YYNGEE. The CDR3 nucleotides are TGTGCCAGCGCCCCAACGGGAGGTCGCACCTACGAGCAGTACTTC. Translation gives CASAPTGGRTYEQYF.

In DNA, the CDR3 is TGTGCCAGCAGTGAACGGTCAGGGGCTGGGGCCAACGTCCTGACTTTC. This codes for CASSERSGAGANVLTF. The V call is TRBV6-4, the J call TRBJ2-6; tentatively, D is TRBD1 (6 bases). V lost 3 bases and J lost 2, with 11 bases in between. The CDR3 is 16 amino acids. The germline V gene has CDR1 MRHNA and CDR2 SNTAGT.